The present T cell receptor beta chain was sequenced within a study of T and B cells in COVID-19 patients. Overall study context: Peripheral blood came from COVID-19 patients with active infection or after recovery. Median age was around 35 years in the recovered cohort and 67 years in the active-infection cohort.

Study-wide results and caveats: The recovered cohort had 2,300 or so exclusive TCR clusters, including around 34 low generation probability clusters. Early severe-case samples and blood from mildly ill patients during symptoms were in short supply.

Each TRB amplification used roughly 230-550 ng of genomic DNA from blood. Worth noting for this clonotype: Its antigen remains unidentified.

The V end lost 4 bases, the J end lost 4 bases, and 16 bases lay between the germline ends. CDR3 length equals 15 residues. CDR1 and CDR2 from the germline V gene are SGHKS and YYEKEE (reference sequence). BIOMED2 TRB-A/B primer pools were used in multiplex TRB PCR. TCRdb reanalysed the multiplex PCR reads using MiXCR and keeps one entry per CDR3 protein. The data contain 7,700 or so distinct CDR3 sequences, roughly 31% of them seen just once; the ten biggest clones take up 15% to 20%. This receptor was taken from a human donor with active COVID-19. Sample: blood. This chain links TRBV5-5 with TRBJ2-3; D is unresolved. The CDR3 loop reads CASSPTWRYADTQYF. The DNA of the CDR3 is TGTGCCAGCAGCCCTACTTGGCGTTATGCAGATACGCAGTATTTT.